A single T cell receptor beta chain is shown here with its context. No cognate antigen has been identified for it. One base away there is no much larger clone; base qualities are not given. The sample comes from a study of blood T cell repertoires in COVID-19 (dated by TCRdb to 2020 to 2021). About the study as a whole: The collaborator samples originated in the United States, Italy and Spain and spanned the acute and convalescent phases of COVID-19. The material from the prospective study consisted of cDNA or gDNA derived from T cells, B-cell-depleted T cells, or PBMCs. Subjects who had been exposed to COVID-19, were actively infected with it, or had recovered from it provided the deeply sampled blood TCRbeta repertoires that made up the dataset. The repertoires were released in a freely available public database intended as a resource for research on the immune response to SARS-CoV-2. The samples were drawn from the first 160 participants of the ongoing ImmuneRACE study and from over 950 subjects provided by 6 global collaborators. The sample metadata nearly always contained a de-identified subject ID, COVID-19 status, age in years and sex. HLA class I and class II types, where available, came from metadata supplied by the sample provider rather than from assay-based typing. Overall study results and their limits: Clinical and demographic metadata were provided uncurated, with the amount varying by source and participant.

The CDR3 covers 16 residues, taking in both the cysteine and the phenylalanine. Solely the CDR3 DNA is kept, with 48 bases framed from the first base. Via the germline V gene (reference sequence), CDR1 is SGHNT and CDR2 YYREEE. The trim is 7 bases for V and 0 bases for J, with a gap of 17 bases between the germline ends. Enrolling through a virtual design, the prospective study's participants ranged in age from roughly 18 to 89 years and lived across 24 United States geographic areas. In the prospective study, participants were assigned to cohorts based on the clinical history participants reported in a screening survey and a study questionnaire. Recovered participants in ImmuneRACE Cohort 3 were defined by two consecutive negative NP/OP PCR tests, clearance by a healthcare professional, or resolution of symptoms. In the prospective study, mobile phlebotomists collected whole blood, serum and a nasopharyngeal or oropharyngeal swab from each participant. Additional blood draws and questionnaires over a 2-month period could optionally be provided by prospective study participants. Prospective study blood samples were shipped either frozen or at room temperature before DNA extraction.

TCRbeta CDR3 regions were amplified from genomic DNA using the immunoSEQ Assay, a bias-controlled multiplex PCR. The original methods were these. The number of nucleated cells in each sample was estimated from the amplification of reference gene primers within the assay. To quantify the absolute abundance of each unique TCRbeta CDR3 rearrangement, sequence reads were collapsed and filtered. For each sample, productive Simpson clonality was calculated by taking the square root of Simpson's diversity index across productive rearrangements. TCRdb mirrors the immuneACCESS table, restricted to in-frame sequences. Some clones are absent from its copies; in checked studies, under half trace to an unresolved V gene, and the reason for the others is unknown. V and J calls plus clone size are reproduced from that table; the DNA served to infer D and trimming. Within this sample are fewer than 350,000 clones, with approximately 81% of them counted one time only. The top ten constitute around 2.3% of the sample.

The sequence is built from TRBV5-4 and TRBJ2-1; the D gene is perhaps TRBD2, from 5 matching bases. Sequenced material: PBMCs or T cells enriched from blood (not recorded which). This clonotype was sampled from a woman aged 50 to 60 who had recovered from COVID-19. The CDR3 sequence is CASRPFVGSSYNEQFF. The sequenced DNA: TGTGCCAGCCGACCGTTCGTTGGGAGCTCCTACAATGAGCAGTTCTTC.